This T cell receptor (beta chain) appears in the sequencing data of a study of PD-L1 blockade in urothelial cancer. Study details: Timepoints chosen for blood analysis were 3 weeks (second dose) and 6 weeks after treatment start.

Each PCR received spiked synthetic TCR analog templates. TCRdb's table, derived via immunoSEQ multiplex PCR, lists solely in-frame clones and lacks some. In the table there are 50,000 or so clones, 60% to 80% of which are singletons. Study-wide results and caveats: A pretreatment blood TCR clonality that fell below the median predicted better progression-free and overall survival.

The trim removed 5 bases at V and 1 base at J, leaving 3 bases unmatched. CDR3 length: 14 residues. Germline V gene lookup returns CDR1 LGHNA and CDR2 YNFKEQ. In the case of this clone: Its antigen is not identified.

This clonotype was obtained from a man aged 70 or older with urothelial cancer. This chain uses TRBV4-2 with TRBJ1-1, with 8 bases identical to TRBD1. The source was PBMCs, collected around atezolizumab (anti-PD-L1) treatment. CDR3: CASSRTGRNTEAFF. The CDR3 nucleotides read TGTGCCAGCAGCAGGACAGGGAGGAACACTGAAGCTTTCTTT.